This passage covers 25 T cell receptor beta chains from one sample sequenced in a study of cytomegalovirus exposure and HLA in healthy donors. The PCR was carried out with 60 Vbeta primers and 13 Jbeta primers. Data came from immunoSEQ multiplex PCR; TCRdb stores just in-frame clones and leaves some out. The data show roughly 150,000 clones, 75% to 90% seen once. The specimen was PBMCs. Receptors were obtained from a woman aged 18-29 years in good health and CMV-seronegative.

The chain uses TRBV6-4 and TRBJ2-1; the D gene is possibly TRBD2 (6 bases). Germline V gene lookup returns CDR1 MRHNA and CDR2 SNTAGT. The CDR3 length is 15 residues. Trimming removed 2 bases at V and 7 bases at J, with 15 bases between. CDR3 amino acids: CASSDLGSGKNEQFF. CDR3 DNA sequence: TGTGCCAGCAGTGACCTGGGTAGCGGAAAGAATGAGCAGTTCTTC.

This clone has more than one count but fewer than ten. The chain combines TRBV28 with TRBJ2-7, with 10 positions matching TRBD2. The CDR3 is 14 residues long. Per germline, CDR1 MDHEN and CDR2 SYDVKM. With 8 bases clipped from V and 4 bases from J, the junction kept 8 bases outside the gene matches. CDR3 region: CASFAGTSVYEQYF. The CDR3 bases are TGTGCCAGCTTCGCCGGGACTAGCGTGTACGAGCAGTACTTC.

This clone was recorded a few times. This chain links TRBV13 with TRBJ2-7, with 8 positions matching TRBD2. This CDR3 region has 17 residues. Germline assignment: CDR1 PRHDT and CDR2 FYEKMQ (reference sequence). The V segment lost 5 bases and the J segment 0 bases; nucleotides outside the gene matches: 12. The CDR3 here is CASSQTGRGAYSYEQYF. CDR3 DNA: TGTGCCAGCAGCCAAACCGGGCGGGGGGCATACTCCTACGAGCAGTACTTC.

This sequence joins TRBV13 and TRBJ1-2; maybe TRBD1 (5 bases). Between the trimmed V and J ends, which lost 5 bases and 1 base, there was a span of 17 bases. CDR1 is PRHDT, CDR2 FYEKMQ, per germline (reference sequence). This CDR3 comprises 16 residues. Here the CDR3 DNA reads TGTGCCAGCAGCCCCCCTACCGGGACTTATAACTATGGCTACACCTTC. It codes for CASSPPTGTYNYGYTF.

The chain uses TRBV10-3 and TRBJ1-1; 7 bases align to TRBD1. The J segment lost 4 bases and the V segment lost 5 bases, leaving 4 bases of the junction unmatched. Germline V gene lookup returns CDR1 ENHRY and CDR2 SYGVKD. The CDR3 loop spans 13 amino acids. DNA of the CDR3: TGTGCCATCAGTTCGGACAGGTTCACTGAAGCTTTCTTT. Translated: CAISSDRFTEAFF.

The J gene is TRBJ2-3, the V gene TRBV5-1, with D maybe TRBD2 (5 bases). Trimming cost V 2 bases and J 6 bases, with 7 bases left between them. This CDR3 comprises 12 residues. Germline V gene lookup returns CDR1 SGHRS and CDR2 YFSETQ. CDR3 region: CASSFPGDTQYF. For the CDR3, the DNA is TGCGCCAGCAGCTTCCCGGGGGATACGCAGTATTTT.

The chain couples TRBV7-2 to TRBJ2-1, with 11 bases identical to TRBD2. This CDR3 comprises 16 residues. The J segment lost 2 bases and the V segment lost 1 base, leaving 1 base of the junction unmatched. Germline V gives CDR1 SGHTA, CDR2 FQGNSA. CDR3 nucleotides: TGTGCCAGCAGCTTAGAGACTAGCGGGACCTACAATGAGCAGTTCTTC. This sequence encodes CASSLETSGTYNEQFF.

The chain is built from TRBV18 and TRBJ2-2; D call uncertain. Trimming cost V 3 bases and J 7 bases, with 3 bases left between them. The CDR3 is made up of 11 amino acids. Germline V gives CDR1 KGHSH, CDR2 LQKENI. The CDR3, as DNA: TGTGCCAGCTCACCGTACGGGGAGCTGTTTTTT. It translates to CASSPYGELFF.

This chain connects TRBV28 to TRBJ1-4, with D maybe TRBD1 (6 bases). Trimming shortened V by 5 bases and J by 3 bases, and 13 bases separated the two germline ends. This CDR3 has 15 amino acids. Looked up from germline, CDR1 is MDHEN and CDR2 is SYDVKM. The CDR3, as DNA: TGTGCCAGCAGTCTCACAGGGAAGGCTAATGAAAAACTGTTTTTT. This encodes CASSLTGKANEKLFF.

The chain links TRBV28 to TRBJ2-6; D call uncertain. The CDR3 extends over 16 amino acids. Germline V gene sequence: CDR1 MDHEN, CDR2 SYDVKM. The V gene lost 2 bases and the J gene lost 0 bases, with 8 bases spanning the gap. CDR3 DNA sequence: TGTGCCAGCAGTTTAGCGTTTGGCTCTGGGGCCAACGTCCTGACTTTC. It specifies CASSLAFGSGANVLTF.

The chain recombines TRBV5-8 with TRBJ1-2; TRBD1 aligns across 9 bases. Germline V CDR1 and CDR2: SGHTS, YDEGEE. The CDR3 is 16 amino acids. The J segment lost 2 bases and the V segment lost 4 bases, leaving 9 bases of the junction unmatched. This CDR3 reads CASSQDRGVANYGYTF. The CDR3 coding sequence is TGTGCCAGCAGCCAGGACAGGGGAGTAGCCAACTATGGCTACACCTTC.

The V and J genes are TRBV10-2 and TRBJ1-1, with TRBD1 as a possible D gene (5 bases). V was clipped by 9 bases and J by 0 bases, with 11 bases between them. The CDR3 is 13 residues long. Germline V gives CDR1 WSHSY, CDR2 SAAADI. The CDR3 here is CASIDRLNTEAFF. The CDR3 nucleotides read TGCGCCAGTATCGACAGACTGAACACTGAAGCTTTCTTT.

The J gene is TRBJ2-1, the V gene TRBV18; the match to TRBD2 covers 11 bases. This CDR3 is 15 amino acids long. Germline V gene sequence: CDR1 KGHSH, CDR2 LQKENI. The trim removed 6 bases at V and 8 bases at J, leaving 9 bases unmatched. The CDR3 DNA is TGTGCCAGCTCCCTTAGCGGGGGGGCCGTTTATGAGCAGTTCTTC. As protein: CASSLSGGAVYEQFF.

The chain uses TRBV4-1 and TRBJ1-5; the D gene is possibly TRBD1 (6 bases). The V end lost 1 base, the J end lost 3 bases, and 10 bases lay between the germline ends. The CDR3 totals 15 residues. Germline loops: CDR1 MGHRA, CDR2 YSYEKL. In DNA, the CDR3 is TGCGCCAGCAGCCAAGGACAGGCCCCCAATCAGCCCCAGCATTTT. Encoded protein: CASSQGQAPNQPQHF.

This chain uses TRBV2 with TRBJ2-5; weak D call: TRBD2 (6 bases). The tail of the sequence fits TRBJ2-7 better, so the J call may be wrong. Germline CDR1 is SNHLY and CDR2 is FYNNEI. The CDR3 extends over 15 amino acids. This chain's CDR3 is CASRDPGLPLYEQYF. As DNA, the CDR3 is TGTGCCAGCCGCGACCCGGGACTTCCCTTATACGAGCAGTACTTC.

The J gene is TRBJ2-7, the V gene TRBV28, with D perhaps matching TRBD2 (6 bases). The length of the CDR3 is 13 residues. V gave up 6 bases and J gave up 2 bases, with 11 bases separating them. Germline-derived CDR1 and CDR2 are MDHEN and SYDVKM. CDR3 coding DNA: TGTGCCAGCAGACGGACGGGGGCCTACGAGCAGTACTTC. Translating it yields CASRRTGAYEQYF.

The rearrangement links TRBV4-1 to TRBJ2-1; 9 bases match TRBD1. V dropped 4 bases and J dropped 2; count of bases not matched to a gene: 9. Germline V CDR1 and CDR2: MGHRA, YSYEKL. This CDR3 is 17 amino acids long. The CDR3 spells CASSRYWGTGTYNEQFF. The CDR3 DNA reads as TGCGCCAGCAGCCGTTATTGGGGGACAGGGACCTACAATGAGCAGTTCTTC.

This clone has only a few counts. J is TRBJ1-2 and V is TRBV2, with D perhaps matching TRBD1 (5 bases). V was trimmed by 11 bases and J by 3 bases, leaving 10 bases between them. This CDR3 has 11 amino acids. Per the germline V gene, CDR1 is SNHLY and CDR2 is FYNNEI. The CDR3 loop is CASAGHYGYTF. For the CDR3, the DNA is TGTGCCTCGGCAGGGCACTATGGCTACACCTTC.

The chain carries TRBV9 and TRBJ1-2; TRBD1 matches at 7 bases. Germline CDR1 is SGDLS and CDR2 is YYNGEE. With 4 bases clipped from V and 3 bases from J, the junction kept 6 bases outside the gene matches. The CDR3 runs to 14 residues. DNA of the CDR3: TGTGCCAGCAGCCCCCGACAGGGAGACTATGGCTACACCTTC. This codes for CASSPRQGDYGYTF.

This chain connects TRBV5-4 to TRBJ1-2; weak D call: TRBD1 (6 bases). Looked up from germline, CDR1 is SGHNT and CDR2 is YYREEE (reference sequence). The CDR3 consists of 14 residues. The V end lost 4 bases, the J end lost 6 bases, and 16 bases lay between the germline ends. CDR3 nucleotide sequence: TGTGCCAGCAGCCCGAATCGGGGGGCCGATGGCTACACCTTC. Protein: CASSPNRGADGYTF.

The genes are TRBV19 and TRBJ1-2, with 8 bases that match TRBD1. The CDR3 extends over 15 amino acids. In germline, CDR1 is LNHDA, CDR2 SQIVND (reference sequence). V gave up 10 bases and J gave up 2 bases; unmatched junction bases: 12. CDR3 region: CATDRGMRPNYGYTF. The CDR3 DNA sequence: TGTGCCACCGACAGGGGAATGAGGCCGAACTATGGCTACACCTTC.

V and J are TRBV27 and TRBJ1-2; D remains unclear. Germline CDR1 and CDR2: MNHEY and SMNVEV (reference sequence). The CDR3 loop spans 14 amino acids. The ends were cut back, 5 bases at V and 5 bases at J, with 15 bases in the middle. CDR3 loop: CASSPGGSRYGYTF. The CDR3 DNA is TGTGCCAGCAGTCCCGGAGGGAGCCGATATGGCTACACCTTC.

The table lists this clone with a few counts. The gene calls are TRBV11-2 and TRBJ1-4; 7 bases map to TRBD1. Germline V lookup: CDR1 SGHAT, CDR2 FQNNGV. With V trimmed by 3 bases and J by 3 bases, 4 bases remained unmatched. The CDR3 is made up of 15 amino acids. Here the CDR3 DNA reads TGTGCCAGCAGCTTTCGGGACAGCGCTAATGAAAAACTGTTTTTT. It specifies CASSFRDSANEKLFF.

In DNA form, the CDR3 reads TGTGCCAGTAGTATAGCAGTCTTAAACTATGGCTACACCTTC. Translated: CASSIAVLNYGYTF. The chain combines TRBV19 with TRBJ1-2, with D unresolved. This CDR3 has 14 amino acids. CDR1 LNHDA and CDR2 SQIVND come from the germline V gene (reference sequence). Deletions cut 1 base from V and 2 bases from J, with 8 bases between.

The chain recombines TRBV19 with TRBJ2-1; unclear D gene. CDR3 length: 16 residues. V lost 2 bases to trimming and J lost 0 bases, with 11 bases between them. Germline V gene data show CDR1 as LNHDA and CDR2 as SQIVND (reference sequence). CDR3 sequence reads: CASSITQMSSYNEQFF. In DNA form, the CDR3 reads TGTGCCAGTAGTATAACACAGATGAGCTCCTACAATGAGCAGTTCTTC.